This T cell receptor beta chain originates from a study of T cell changes during pregnancy in multiple sclerosis. TCRdb keeps only in-frame clones here, not all; method: immunoSEQ multiplex PCR. The data show 95,000 to 100,000 clones, approximately 91% seen once. V lost 9 bases to trimming and J lost 6 bases, with 15 bases between them. The CDR3 spans 12 residues. Germline V gives CDR1 ENHRY, CDR2 SYGVKD. Sequences were derived from peripheral blood, sampled in the second trimester of pregnancy. The V call is TRBV10-3, the J call TRBJ2-7; D is possibly TRBD1 (5 bases). This clonotype was sampled from a female donor with multiple sclerosis, enrolled in a pregnancy study. The CDR3 DNA reads as TGTGCCATTCGGACAAGGGGCTCCGAGCAGTACTTC. This translates into CAIRTRGSEQYF.